One and the same sample provided the 26 T cell receptor beta chains below, sequenced in a study of blood T cell repertoires in COVID-19. TCRdb keeps only in-frame clones here, not all; method: immunoSEQ multiplex PCR. This sample has more than 250,000 clones, with 86% found just once. The sequenced sample was peripheral blood. All receptors derive from a woman aged 50 to 60 with acute or convalescent COVID-19.

The CDR3 DNA is TGTGCCAGCAGTTTAAGCCGGGGGAACGTGGGTTTCTTT. Its protein product is CASSLSRGNVGFF. The gene calls are TRBV28 and TRBJ1-1; a weak D match, TRBD1 (5 bases). This CDR3 comprises 13 residues. Deletions cut 2 bases from V and 13 bases from J, with 17 bases between. CDR1 is MDHEN, CDR2 SYDVKM, per germline.

This clone appeared a single time. This chain uses TRBV7-9 with TRBJ2-2; 11 positions match TRBD1. From germline, CDR1 is SEHNR and CDR2 FQNEAQ (reference sequence). The CDR3 has 15 residues. J was trimmed by 5 bases and V by 6 bases; bases with no gene match: 5. For the CDR3, the DNA is TGTGCCAGCAGGGACGGACAGGGGGCAACCGGGGAGCTGTTTTTT. It translates to CASRDGQGATGELFF. Based on the CDR3 plus reference TRBV7-9 and TRBJ2-2, the full variable domain is DTGVSQNPRHKITKRGQNVTFRCDPISEHNRLYWYRQTLGQGPEFLTYFQNEAQLEKSRLLSDRFSAERPKGSFSTLEIQRTEQGDSAMYLCASRDGQGATGELFFGEGSRLTVL.

This rearrangement joins TRBV28 to TRBJ1-2; 10 nucleotides agree with TRBD1. J lost 6 bases, V lost 5 bases, and 6 bases had no gene match. This CDR3 region has 14 residues. Per the germline V gene, CDR1 is MDHEN and CDR2 is SYDVKM. Here the CDR3 reads CASSPGQGMHGYTF. CDR3 nucleotides: TGTGCCAGCAGTCCGGGACAGGGGATGCATGGCTACACCTTC.

The CDR3 coding sequence is TGCAGTGCTAGTGGGACAGGGGGATTCGGTGAGCAGTTCTTC. Its translation: CSASGTGGFGEQFF. The chain combines TRBV20-1 with TRBJ2-1; 11 bases align to TRBD1. The CDR3 is made up of 14 amino acids. Germline values: CDR1 DFQATT, CDR2 SNEGSKA (reference sequence). Trimming took 3 bases from V and 9 from J; bases not matched to a gene: 7.

This sequence joins TRBV4-2 and TRBJ1-2, with D maybe TRBD1 (6 bases). There are 17 residues in the CDR3. Trimming took 1 base from V and 2 from J, leaving 17 bases between them. Germline CDR1 is LGHNA and CDR2 is YNFKEQ. The CDR3 DNA follows: TGTGCCAGCAGCCAAGCCCCTTACACGCAGGGGAACTATGGCTACACCTTC. Its translation: CASSQAPYTQGNYGYTF.

This clone was counted a single time. The rearrangement uses TRBV5-8 and TRBJ2-7; 8 bases line up with TRBD2. This CDR3 contains 14 residues. Trimming took 2 bases from V and 6 from J; bases not matched to a gene: 7. CDR1 is SGHTS and CDR2 is YDEGEE in the germline V gene. The chain's CDR3 is CASSFASGLVEQYF. CDR3 DNA sequence: TGTGCCAGCAGCTTTGCTAGCGGGTTGGTCGAGCAGTACTTC.

This clone appeared once. The chain combines TRBV18 with TRBJ2-7; 7 bases map to TRBD2. V lost 2 bases, J lost 3 bases, and 4 bases stayed unmatched. Germline lookup yields CDR1 KGHSH and CDR2 LQKENI. This CDR3 is 14 amino acids long. CDR3 in amino acids: CASSPRDYFYEQYF. CDR3 DNA: TGTGCCAGCTCACCAAGGGACTACTTCTACGAGCAGTACTTC.

The chain joins TRBV6-4 to TRBJ2-7; 8 positions agree with TRBD2. J gave up 4 bases and V 0 bases, and 20 bases lay outside the gene matches. The CDR3 contains 20 residues. CDR1 is MRHNA and CDR2 is SNTAGT in the germline V gene. CDR3 region: CASSDSQGPPRSGSGYEQYF. DNA for the CDR3: TGTGCCAGCAGTGACTCCCAGGGGCCCCCCCGGAGCGGGAGTGGTTACGAGCAGTACTTC.

This clone was observed a handful of times. The CDR3 is CASSSTRDSQETQYF. The CDR3 region has the DNA TGTGCCAGCAGCTCGACTCGGGACAGCCAAGAGACCCAGTACTTC. This sequence joins TRBV11-2 and TRBJ2-5; 7 bases line up with TRBD1. The germline V gene has CDR1 SGHAT and CDR2 FQNNGV. Trimming took 4 bases from V and 1 from J; bases not matched to a gene: 6. CDR3 length: 15 residues. Full variable domain (outside the CDR3, taken from reference TRBV11-2 and TRBJ2-5): EAGVAQSPRYKIIEKRQSVAFWCNPISGHATLYWYQQILGQGPKLLIQFQNNGVVDDSQLPKDRFSAERLKGVDSTLKIQPAKLEDSAVYLCASSSTRDSQETQYFGPGTRLLVL.

V usage is TRBV28 and J usage is TRBJ1-1; TRBD1 matches 12 bases. With V trimmed by 6 bases and J by 5 bases, 4 bases remained unmatched. The germline V gene encodes CDR1 MDHEN and CDR2 SYDVKM. The CDR3 is 14 residues long. In nucleotides, the CDR3 is TGTGCCAGCAGCGGGACAGGGGGCCGAACTGAAGCTTTCTTT. This encodes CASSGTGGRTEAFF.

The count of this clone is one. This CDR3 reads CASSQGKEVGEKLFF. In DNA form, the CDR3 reads TGTGCCAGCAGCCAGGGGAAGGAGGTGGGTGAAAAACTGTTTTTT. This chain joins TRBV9 and TRBJ1-4; weak D call: TRBD1 (6 bases). This CDR3 region has 15 residues. CDR1 is SGDLS, CDR2 YYNGEE, per germline. Trimming pared 4 bases from V and 7 bases from J, leaving 17 bases between.

V gene TRBV5-1 combines with J gene TRBJ1-6, with TRBD1 as a possible D gene (6 bases). V lost 4 bases and J lost 6, with 17 bases in between. The CDR3 contains 16 residues. Germline CDR1 reads SGHRS; CDR2 reads YFSETQ. The CDR3 DNA follows: TGCGCCAGCAGCCTTAGACACAGGGACCTTAATTCACCCCTCCACTTT. Protein: CASSLRHRDLNSPLHF.

This chain links TRBV5-5 with TRBJ2-7; 11 bases line up with TRBD2. CDR1 is SGHKS, CDR2 YYEKEE, per germline (reference sequence). With 4 bases clipped from V and 0 bases from J, the junction kept 6 bases outside the gene matches. The CDR3 is made up of 16 amino acids. DNA of the CDR3: TGTGCCAGCAGCGGAATACTAGCGGGAGACTCCTACGAGCAGTACTTC. Its protein is CASSGILAGDSYEQYF.

On this clone: One junction end does not reproduce the germline sequence, and a read error may be involved. This sequence joins TRBV27 and TRBJ1-1; possibly TRBD1 for D (5 bases). Germline values: CDR1 MNHEY, CDR2 SMNVEV (reference sequence). CDR3 length: 14 residues. CDR3 region: CASSWGLKNTEAFF. The CDR3 DNA follows: TGTGCCAGTAGTTGGGGACTGAAGAACACTGAAGCTTTCTTT.

The V gene is TRBV28, the J gene TRBJ2-7; TRBD2 matches at 7 bases. V lost 6 bases and J lost 5; bases outside the gene matches: 7. The CDR3 covers 13 residues. The germline V gene has CDR1 MDHEN and CDR2 SYDVKM. The DNA of the CDR3 is TGTGCCAGCAGACCCGGTGGGGGGGACGAGCAGTACTTC. Its protein product is CASRPGGGDEQYF.

The rearrangement uses TRBV2 and TRBJ1-2; the match to TRBD1 covers 9 bases. Germline CDR1 SNHLY, CDR2 FYNNEI. V lost 4 bases, J lost 4 bases, and 4 bases stayed unmatched. The CDR3 has 14 amino acids. The CDR3 DNA reads TGTGCCAGCAGTGCTAAACAGGGGGCCTATGGCTACACCTTC. Its translation is CASSAKQGAYGYTF. Based on the CDR3 plus reference TRBV2 and TRBJ1-2, the full variable domain is EPEVTQTPSHQVTQMGQEVILRCVPISNHLYFYWYRQILGQKVEFLVSFYNNEISEKSEIFDDQFSVERPDGSNFTLKIRSTKLEDSAMYFCASSAKQGAYGYTFGSGTRLTVV.

The V gene is TRBV4-3, the J gene TRBJ1-2; 9 positions match TRBD1. The V and J ends lost 4 bases and 6 bases, in that order; junction bases with no gene match: 3. The CDR3 loop spans 13 amino acids. CDR1 and CDR2 (germline): LGHNA, YSLEER. CDR3 sequence reads: CASSPRTGDGYTF. Here the CDR3 DNA reads TGCGCCAGCAGCCCTCGGACAGGGGATGGCTACACCTTC.

This sequence joins TRBV28 and TRBJ2-7; 7 bases align to TRBD2. The CDR3 contains 14 residues. Germline-derived CDR1 and CDR2 are MDHEN and SYDVKM. The ends lost 5 bases at V and 2 bases at J; junction bases unmatched: 6. The CDR3 here is CASSAGREAYEQYF. The CDR3 DNA follows: TGTGCCAGCAGTGCCGGACGGGAGGCCTACGAGCAGTACTTC.

J is TRBJ1-2 and V is TRBV4-2; 8 bases are shared with TRBD1. Trimming removed 4 bases from V and 6 bases from J; junction bases left unmatched: 13. This CDR3 is 16 amino acids long. In germline, CDR1 is LGHNA, CDR2 YNFKEQ. CDR3 sequence: CASSRLVADRVHGYTF. The CDR3 region has the DNA TGTGCCAGCAGCCGTCTAGTGGCGGACAGGGTACATGGCTACACCTTC.

Here the CDR3 reads CASSQEGGYTDTQYF. CDR3 bases: TGTGCCAGCAGCCAAGAGGGGGGTTACACAGATACGCAGTATTTT. The chain links TRBV14 to TRBJ2-3; D might be TRBD2 (6 bases). Germline loops: CDR1 SGHDN, CDR2 FVKESK. Trimming removed 0 bases from V and 2 bases from J, with 9 bases in between. This CDR3 comprises 15 residues.

The rearrangement links TRBV3-1 (or the pseudogene TRBV3-2) to TRBJ1-2; 9 nucleotides align to TRBD1. J was trimmed by 4 bases and V by 0 bases; bases with no gene match: 15. CDR1 is LGHDT and CDR2 is YNNKEL in the germline V gene (reference sequence). The CDR3 has 19 amino acids. The CDR3, as DNA: TGTGCCAGCAGCCAAGATCCGGGGAACAGGGGGCTAGGAGCCTATGGCTACACCTTC. Protein: CASSQDPGNRGLGAYGYTF.

This chain connects TRBV29-1 to TRBJ2-4, with D hard to call. The V and J ends lost 6 bases and 0 bases respectively, with 9 bases between them. The CDR3 runs to 13 residues. CDR1 is SQVTM, CDR2 ANQGSEA, per germline. The CDR3 DNA is TGCAGCGTCTCAGCGTTAGCCAAAAACATTCAGTACTTC. Translated, it gives CSVSALAKNIQYF.

This sequence joins TRBV24-1 and TRBJ2-1; TRBD1 is a possible D gene (5 bases). Germline loops: CDR1 KGHDR, CDR2 SFDVKD. CDR3 size: 17 residues. V gave up 3 bases and J gave up 3 bases, with 17 bases separating them. The CDR3 region has the DNA TGTGCCACCAGTGATCTTACAGGCCTTTTAGGCTACAATGAGCAGTTCTTC. It yields the protein CATSDLTGLLGYNEQFF.

The chain uses TRBV7-3 and TRBJ2-2; D is uncertain. The germline CDR1 and CDR2 sequences are SGHTA and FQGTGA. The CDR3 has 12 residues. V dropped 5 bases and J dropped 5 bases, with 6 bases sitting between them. The CDR3 reads CASSLMTGELFF. CDR3 DNA sequence: TGTGCCAGCAGCCTTATGACCGGGGAGCTGTTTTTT.

CDR3 amino acids: CAWSVAGYEQYF. As DNA, the CDR3 is TGTGCCTGGAGTGTGGCAGGGTACGAGCAGTACTTC. This chain connects TRBV30 to TRBJ2-7, with D maybe TRBD1 (5 bases). Trimming removed 0 bases at V and 4 bases at J, with 7 bases between. CDR1 and CDR2 (germline): GTSNPN, SVGIG (reference sequence). The CDR3 is 12 residues long.

J is TRBJ2-1 and V is TRBV27, with 8 bases identical to TRBD2. Germline V CDR1 and CDR2: MNHEY, SMNVEV (reference sequence). CDR3 length: 16 amino acids. V dropped 7 bases and J dropped 0; count of bases not matched to a gene: 8. CDR3 coding DNA: TGTGCCAGCATTTCCCTAGCGGGCCACTCCTACAATGAGCAGTTCTTC. Protein product: CASISLAGHSYNEQFF.